This T cell receptor beta chain derives from a study of beta chain features in type 1 diabetes. Study-wide points: Significant though moderate, a shortening of TCRB CDR3s appeared in all four CD4+ subsets of Type 1 diabetes patients.

About this clone itself: The target antigen is unknown.

Based on CD45RO/CCR7/CD25/CD127/CD95/CD27, CD4+ regulatory, stem cell-like memory, naive and central memory cells were sorted. CDR3 length: 13 amino acids. Per the germline V gene, CDR1 is MNHEY and CDR2 is SVGAGI. The V gene lost 7 bases and the J gene lost 0 bases, with 7 bases spanning the gap. What was sequenced were expressed TCRB transcripts, since all of the isolated RNA had been reverse transcribed. Assay used: immunoSEQ multiplex PCR; TCRdb lists only in-frame clones, some missing. The data contain about half a million clones, roughly 31% of them singletons. The chain combines TRBV6-5 with TRBJ2-1; D perhaps matches TRBD2 (5 bases). This clonotype was sampled from a man aged 18 to 35 in good health. The sequencing input was naive CD4+ T cells from blood. The DNA of the CDR3 is TGTGCCAGCATGGGGAGCTCCTACAATGAGCAGTTCTTC. Encoded protein: CASMGSSYNEQFF.